This entry is about one T cell receptor (beta chain). Here immunoSEQ multiplex PCR was the method, and the copy in TCRdb shows in-frame clones only, minus some. The sample consists of around 160,000 clones, 65% to 90% of them appearing once. This record comes from a study of blood T cell repertoires in COVID-19. The CDR3 loop spans 15 amino acids. The germline V gene has CDR1 MDHEN and CDR2 SYDVKM. The V and J ends lost 5 bases and 6 bases, in that order; junction bases with no gene match: 8. Sequencing input: peripheral blood. This chain links TRBV28 with TRBJ2-2; 8 bases align to TRBD1. The sequence came from a man in his 60s with acute or convalescent COVID-19. CDR3 protein: CASSLPDRVPGELFF. The CDR3 bases are TGTGCCAGCAGTCTCCCGGACAGGGTCCCCGGGGAGCTGTTTTTT.